The rows below give T cell receptor beta chains drawn from one sample of a study of T cell responses to AZD1222 COVID-19 vaccine. Some clones are missing from TCRdb's copy, which holds only in-frame ones; the method was immunoSEQ multiplex PCR. Among about 79,000 clones listed, 83% were seen once. This sample comprised peripheral blood, obtained 28 days after the second AZD1222 dose. These receptors originate from an adult who received the AZD1222 COVID-19 vaccine. CDR3s include the opening cysteine and the closing phenylalanine or tryptophan. D genes are given only for firm matches. Not every row has a clone size; where given, it reads once, few, many or a size class.

d_gene,abundance,v_gene,j_gene,CDR3aa,CDR3nt
NA,NA,TRBV1,TRBJ2-7,CTSSQARTVSYEQYF,TGCACCAGCAGCCAGGCCCGGACTGTCTCCTACGAGCAGTACTTC
TRBD2,NA,TRBV24-1,TRBJ2-1,CATSGLAGSEQFF,TGTGCCACCAGCGGATTAGCGGGCAGTGAGCAGTTCTTC
TRBD1,once,TRBV11-3,TRBJ1-2,CASSFIECRGNVMLYGYTF,TGTGCCAGCAGCTTTATTGAGTGCAGGGGGAATGTGATGTTGTATGGCTACACCTTC
TRBD1,NA,TRBV19,TRBJ2-5,CASSIEDRQETQYF,TGTGCCAGTAGTATAGAGGACAGGCAAGAGACCCAGTACTTC
NA,NA,TRBV7-9,TRBJ2-7,CASSSIFYEQYF,TGTGCCAGCAGCTCAATCTTTTACGAGCAGTACTTC
NA,NA,TRBV18,TRBJ1-1,CASSPRTGTEAFF,TGTGCCAGCTCACCTCGGACGGGGACTGAAGCTTTCTTT
TRBD1,NA,TRBV4-1,TRBJ1-2,CASSQRDRGIYGYTF,TGCGCCAGCAGCCAGCGGGACAGAGGAATATATGGCTACACCTTC
NA,NA,TRBV28,TRBJ1-4,CASSFNEKLFF,TGTGCCAGCAGTTTTAATGAAAAACTGTTTTTT
NA,NA,TRBV28,TRBJ1-4,CASSSSVDGRSEKLFF,TGTGCCAGCAGCTCCTCGGTTGACGGACGTAGTGAAAAACTGTTTTTT
TRBD1,NA,TRBV23-1,TRBJ1-5,CASSPYKRTGAFNQPQHF,TGCGCCAGCAGTCCGTACAAAAGGACAGGGGCCTTCAATCAGCCCCAGCATTTT
NA,NA,TRBV29-1,TRBJ2-5,CSVEVPGETQYF,TGCAGCGTTGAAGTTCCTGGAGAGACCCAGTACTTC
TRBD1,NA,TRBV5-1,TRBJ2-5,CASSPGTVQETQYF,TGCGCCAGCAGCCCGGGGACAGTTCAAGAGACCCAGTACTTC
NA,NA,TRBV19,TRBJ1-2,CASTLGESTGYTF,TGTGCCAGTACCCTGGGCGAGAGCACTGGCTACACCTTC
NA,NA,TRBV6-6,TRBJ1-1,CASSYTGKGTEAFF,TGTGCCAGCAGTTACACAGGGAAGGGCACTGAAGCTTTCTTT
NA,once,TRBV6-4,TRBJ1-6,CASSEEYSNSPLHF,TGTGCCAGCAGTGAAGAGTATTCTAATTCACCCCTCCACTTT
TRBD1,NA,TRBV7-3,TRBJ2-5,CASSSQGQEKETQYF,TGTGCCAGCAGCTCACAGGGACAGGAGAAAGAGACCCAGTACTTC
NA,NA,TRBV28,TRBJ1-2,CASSLYGPNYGYTF,TGTGCCAGCAGTTTATATGGGCCTAACTATGGCTACACCTTC
TRBD2,once,TRBV18,TRBJ2-1,CASSPGGTSTYSYNEQFF,TGTGCCAGCTCACCAGGGGGGACTAGCACATACTCCTACAATGAGCAGTTCTTC
NA,few,TRBV4-3,TRBJ1-4,CASSQEWGGATNEKLFF,TGCGCCAGCAGCCAAGAGTGGGGCGGAGCAACTAATGAAAAACTGTTTTTT
TRBD1,NA,TRBV6-5,TRBJ1-4,CACRDSVYEKLFF,TGTGCCTGTAGGGACAGCGTATATGAAAAACTGTTTTTT
TRBD2,NA,TRBV6-5,TRBJ2-1,CASSPGIAGSLFF,TGTGCCAGCAGTCCCGGGATAGCGGGGTCGCTGTTCTTC
TRBD2,NA,TRBV7-6,TRBJ2-3,CASSFSRTSGRSTDTQYF,TGTGCCAGCAGCTTTTCACGTACTAGCGGGAGAAGCACAGATACGCAGTATTTT
TRBD2,once,TRBV27,TRBJ2-2,CASRPRVGLAGVSDTGELFF,TGTGCCAGCAGACCCCGAGTGGGGCTAGCGGGAGTTTCGGACACCGGGGAGCTGTTTTTT
NA,NA,TRBV28,TRBJ2-1,CASSKQEYNEQFF,TGTGCCAGCAGTAAACAGGAATACAATGAGCAGTTCTTC
TRBD2,NA,TRBV11-3,TRBJ2-1,CASSLRSSGIVSSYNEQFF,TGTGCCAGCAGCTTAAGGTCTAGCGGGATCGTTAGCTCCTACAATGAGCAGTTCTTC
NA,NA,TRBV29-1,TRBJ2-1,CSVVGFGRTSGNEQFF,TGCAGCGTTGTGGGGTTTGGGCGAACTTCTGGCAATGAGCAGTTCTTC
NA,NA,TRBV9,TRBJ2-5,CASSVGGGGKETQYF,TGTGCCAGCAGCGTAGGAGGAGGGGGAAAAGAGACCCAGTACTTC
TRBD1,NA,TRBV28,TRBJ1-4,CASSGSRGANEKLFF,TGTGCCAGCAGCGGGTCCAGGGGGGCTAATGAAAAACTGTTTTTT
TRBD1,NA,TRBV7-2,TRBJ1-2,CASEDRGVYGYTF,TGTGCCAGCGAAGACAGGGGGGTCTATGGCTACACCTTC
TRBD1,NA,TRBV28,TRBJ1-2,CASSGGQALYGYTF,TGTGCCAGCAGTGGGGGACAGGCCCTCTATGGCTACACCTTC
NA,NA,TRBV30,TRBJ1-1,CAWRRHQEAFF,TGTGCCTGGAGAAGACACCAAGAAGCTTTCTTT
TRBD1,NA,TRBV5-6,TRBJ2-5,CASSSRQGAETQYF,TGTGCCAGCAGCTCACGACAGGGGGCGGAGACCCAGTACTTC
NA,NA,TRBV6-5,TRBJ2-7,CASSLGPYKTYEQYF,TGTGCCAGCAGTCTCGGCCCTTACAAAACCTACGAGCAGTACTTC
NA,NA,TRBV28,TRBJ2-7,CASSSQALGEQYF,TGTGCCAGCAGTTCCCAGGCGCTTGGCGAGCAGTACTTC
NA,NA,TRBV6-5,TRBJ1-1,CASSRTVATEAFF,TGTGCCAGCAGTCGAACGGTTGCCACTGAAGCTTTCTTT
TRBD1,NA,TRBV4-3,TRBJ2-7,CASSQDRYGDRVYEQYF,TGCGCCAGCAGCCAAGATCGTTACGGGGACAGGGTGTACGAGCAGTACTTC
NA,NA,TRBV6-1,TRBJ2-7,CASSEPGRPFNYEQYF,TGTGCCAGCAGTGAACCCGGACGGCCCTTTAACTACGAGCAGTACTTC
NA,NA,TRBV5-1,TRBJ1-1,CASSLRGANTEAFF,TGCGCCAGCAGCTTGAGAGGGGCGAACACTGAAGCTTTCTTT
TRBD1,NA,TRBV10-3,TRBJ1-5,CAISDGDRGYNQPQHF,TGTGCCATCAGTGATGGTGACAGGGGTTATAATCAGCCCCAGCATTTT
TRBD1,NA,TRBV9,TRBJ1-2,CASSDPQGDYGYTF,TGTGCCAGCAGCGACCCCCAGGGGGACTATGGCTACACCTTC
NA,few,TRBV7-9,TRBJ2-7,CASSLLLGGEQYF,TGTGCCAGCAGCTTACTGCTAGGTGGCGAGCAGTACTTC
NA,NA,TRBV9,TRBJ2-1,CASSVAGRADNEQFF,TGTGCCAGCAGCGTAGCGGGACGGGCTGACAATGAGCAGTTCTTC
TRBD1,NA,TRBV7-9,TRBJ1-2,CASSPPTGTGTYGYTF,TGTGCCAGCAGCCCCCCTACCGGGACAGGTACTTATGGCTACACCTTC
NA,NA,TRBV12-3/TRBV12-4,TRBJ1-4,CASRMAEKLFF,TGTGCCAGCAGGATGGCCGAAAAACTGTTTTTT
NA,once,TRBV7-9,TRBJ2-7,CASSLEWIGAGSYEQYF,TGTGCCAGCAGCTTAGAGTGGATTGGGGCAGGTTCCTACGAGCAGTACTTC
TRBD1,NA,TRBV19,TRBJ2-7,CASRDRASYEQYF,TGTGCCAGTAGGGACAGGGCGTCCTACGAGCAGTACTTC
NA,NA,TRBV29-1,TRBJ1-1,CSVGDEAFF,TGCAGCGTTGGGGATGAAGCTTTCTTT
TRBD1,NA,TRBV30,TRBJ1-6,CAWTDRENSPLHF,TGTGCCTGGACCGACAGGGAGAATTCACCCCTCCACTTT
NA,NA,TRBV2,TRBJ1-1,CASKFDGNTEAFF,TGTGCCAGCAAATTCGACGGGAACACTGAAGCTTTCTTT
NA,NA,TRBV4-1,TRBJ2-1,CASSQSTRSDEQFF,TGCGCCAGCAGCCAATCGACTAGGTCTGATGAGCAGTTCTTC
NA,NA,TRBV2,TRBJ2-2,CASSVDVTANTGELFF,TGTGCCAGCAGTGTGGACGTAACCGCGAACACCGGGGAGCTGTTTTTT
NA,NA,TRBV7-9,TRBJ2-7,CASSFSEGIAYEQYF,TGTGCCAGCAGCTTTTCGGAGGGGATCGCCTACGAGCAGTACTTC
NA,NA,TRBV7-2,TRBJ2-1,CASSPRNEQFF,TGTGCCAGCAGCCCACGAAACGAGCAGTTCTTC
NA,NA,TRBV24-1,TRBJ1-2,CATSESTGGYGYTF,TGTGCCACCAGTGAATCGACGGGGGGCTATGGCTACACCTTC
TRBD2,NA,TRBV6-6,TRBJ2-7,CASSYGTSGSYEQYF,TGTGCCAGCAGTTACGGGACTAGCGGCTCCTACGAGCAGTACTTC
TRBD1,NA,TRBV24-1,TRBJ1-2,CATSDTGAPSSYTF,TGTGCCACCAGTGATACAGGGGCCCCTTCAAGCTACACCTTC
NA,NA,TRBV28,TRBJ1-5,CASSFVLGRGASQPQHF,TGTGCCAGCAGTTTCGTGCTGGGTCGAGGGGCGAGTCAGCCCCAGCATTTT